This entry describes one T cell receptor (beta chain). In the original workflow: Estimated nucleated cell counts came from reference gene primer amplification. This table comes from immunoSEQ multiplex PCR, and its TCRdb copy is limited to in-frame clones, with some not included. Clone size and V and J calls were adopted from that table, with D and trimming inferred from the DNA. The sample contains around 90,000 clones, about 86% of which appear only once. These data belong to a study of blood T cell repertoires in COVID-19. For the study at large: Acute-phase and convalescent COVID-19 samples originated in the United States, Italy and Spain. Sources were T cells, B-cell-depleted T cells, or PBMCs; the material itself was cDNA or gDNA.

The CDR3 has 14 amino acids. In germline, CDR1 is SNHLY, CDR2 FYNNEI. Trimming removed 1 base from V and 9 bases from J, with 10 bases in between. The sample taken for sequencing was peripheral blood. The sequence came from a man aged 50 to 60 with COVID-19, enrolled during active disease. J is TRBJ1-6 and V is TRBV2, with a possible D match to TRBD1 (5 bases). CDR3: CASSEDRGSSPLHF. In DNA, the CDR3 is TGTGCCAGCAGTGAAGATAGGGGATCTTCACCCCTCCACTTT.